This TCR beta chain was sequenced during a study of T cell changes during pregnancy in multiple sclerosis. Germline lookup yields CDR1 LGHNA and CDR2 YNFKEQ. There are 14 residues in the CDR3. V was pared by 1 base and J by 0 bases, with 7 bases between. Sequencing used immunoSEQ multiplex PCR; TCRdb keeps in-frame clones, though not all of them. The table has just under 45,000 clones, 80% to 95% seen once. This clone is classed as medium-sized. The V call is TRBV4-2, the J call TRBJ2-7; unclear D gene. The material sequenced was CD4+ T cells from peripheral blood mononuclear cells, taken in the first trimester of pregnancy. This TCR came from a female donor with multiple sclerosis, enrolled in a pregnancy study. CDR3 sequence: CASSQVAHSYEQYF. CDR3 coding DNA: TGTGCCAGCAGCCAAGTGGCACACTCCTACGAGCAGTACTTC.